A selection of T cell receptor beta chains follows, all from one sample in a study of OX40 agonist ivuxolimab in advanced cancers. The protocol was immunoSEQ multiplex PCR, while the TCRdb copy is restricted to in-frame clones and leaves out a portion. The sample lists around 65,000 clones, 92% occurring once. Sequencing used CD4+ or CD8+ T cells sorted from blood, obtained in a trial of the OX40 agonist ivuxolimab. These receptors were collected from an adult with an advanced solid tumor such as melanoma, head and neck, liver or kidney cancer. The CDR3 runs from the conserved cysteine through the conserved F or W. A D gene is named only where the DNA matches it firmly. Clone size, where shown, is once, few, many, or a class for clones that have expanded.

J gene	D gene	V gene	clone size	CDR3 protein	CDR3 DNA
TRBJ2-2	-	TRBV6-1	-	CASSGTITGELFF	TGTGCCAGCTCGGGTACCATCACCGGGGAGCTGTTTTTT
TRBJ1-5	-	TRBV5-1	-	CASSLVSGAQPQHF	TGCGCCAGCAGCTTAGTGTCAGGGGCTCAGCCCCAGCATTTT
TRBJ2-1	TRBD2	TRBV19	-	CASAVGIAGGSSYNEQFF	TGTGCCAGTGCCGTAGGTATAGCGGGAGGTTCCTCCTACAATGAGCAGTTCTTC
TRBJ1-2	-	TRBV19	-	CASSPNRDVYGYTF	TGTGCCAGTAGTCCAAACCGGGACGTCTATGGCTACACCTTC
TRBJ2-1	TRBD1	TRBV2	once	CASSGGQSSYNEQFF	TGTGCCAGCAGTGGGGGACAGAGCTCCTACAATGAGCAGTTCTTC
TRBJ1-2	TRBD1	TRBV6-5	-	CASRNRGHAHGYTF	TGTGCCAGCAGAAACAGGGGGCACGCTCATGGCTACACCTTC
TRBJ2-7	-	TRBV7-9	-	CASSLESGGAGEQYF	TGTGCCAGCAGCTTAGAATCCGGGGGCGCGGGCGAGCAGTACTTC
TRBJ2-3	TRBD2	TRBV30	-	CAWSVGTSGSSSTDTQYF	TGTGCCTGGAGTGTGGGGACTAGCGGGAGCTCTAGCACAGATACGCAGTATTTT
TRBJ2-1	TRBD2	TRBV5-1	-	CASSLGLASNEQFF	TGCGCCAGCAGCTTAGGACTAGCCAGCAATGAGCAGTTCTTC
TRBJ2-2	TRBD2	TRBV11-3	-	CASTGPSGRVGELFF	TGTGCCAGCACGGGCCCTAGCGGGAGGGTCGGGGAGCTGTTTTTT
TRBJ2-7	-	TRBV6-1	-	CASSRQFNFYEQYF	TGTGCCAGCAGTCGACAGTTTAATTTCTACGAGCAGTACTTC
TRBJ2-3	TRBD2	TRBV13	-	CASRLAGGTDTQYF	TGTGCCAGCCGGCTAGCGGGGGGCACAGATACGCAGTATTTT
TRBJ2-1	-	TRBV10-3	-	CAISEGQLSSYNEQFF	TGTGCCATCAGTGAGGGCCAGCTTAGCTCCTACAATGAGCAGTTCTTC
TRBJ1-1	-	TRBV10-3	-	CAISEMEDTEAFF	TGTGCCATCAGTGAGATGGAGGACACTGAAGCTTTCTTT
TRBJ2-7	TRBD2	TRBV6-5	-	CASSYSISSGSYEQYF	TGTGCCAGCAGTTACTCGATTTCTAGCGGGAGCTACGAGCAGTACTTC
TRBJ2-2	-	TRBV5-5	once	CASSFLAGTLGGELFF	TGTGCCAGCAGCTTTCTTGCCGGGACATTAGGTGGGGAGCTGTTTTTT
TRBJ2-5	-	TRBV25-1	-	CASSEYGGSGGTQYF	TGTGCCAGCAGTGAATATGGTGGCTCGGGTGGGACCCAGTACTTC
TRBJ1-2	TRBD1	TRBV2	-	CASRRGQEHGYTF	TGTGCCAGCAGGCGGGGACAGGAGCATGGCTACACCTTC
TRBJ2-3	TRBD2	TRBV10-3	-	CAAARGGLDTQYF	TGTGCCGCCGCCCGGGGGGGCCTAGATACGCAGTATTTT
TRBJ1-4	TRBD1	TRBV6-5	-	CASSRDRTNEKLFF	TGCGCCAGCAGCCGGGACAGGACTAATGAAAAACTGTTTTTT
TRBJ1-1	-	TRBV5-1	-	CASSLQGMVTEAFF	TGCGCCAGCAGCTTGCAGGGGATGGTGACTGAAGCTTTCTTT
TRBJ1-5	TRBD1	TRBV5-1	-	CASSLGDRGGNQPQHF	TGCGCCAGCAGCTTGGGGGACAGGGGGGGTAATCAGCCCCAGCATTTT
TRBJ1-1	-	TRBV6-5	-	CASSSNTEAFF	TGTGCCAGCAGCTCAAACACTGAAGCTTTCTTT
TRBJ1-2	-	TRBV6-5	once	CASSGRMEGYTF	TGTGCCAGCAGCGGCCGGATGGAGGGCTACACCTTC
TRBJ2-3	TRBD1	TRBV5-1	-	CASSPRRTGTGAPDTQYF	TGCGCCAGCAGTCCCCGACGAACCGGGACAGGGGCACCCGATACGCAGTATTTT